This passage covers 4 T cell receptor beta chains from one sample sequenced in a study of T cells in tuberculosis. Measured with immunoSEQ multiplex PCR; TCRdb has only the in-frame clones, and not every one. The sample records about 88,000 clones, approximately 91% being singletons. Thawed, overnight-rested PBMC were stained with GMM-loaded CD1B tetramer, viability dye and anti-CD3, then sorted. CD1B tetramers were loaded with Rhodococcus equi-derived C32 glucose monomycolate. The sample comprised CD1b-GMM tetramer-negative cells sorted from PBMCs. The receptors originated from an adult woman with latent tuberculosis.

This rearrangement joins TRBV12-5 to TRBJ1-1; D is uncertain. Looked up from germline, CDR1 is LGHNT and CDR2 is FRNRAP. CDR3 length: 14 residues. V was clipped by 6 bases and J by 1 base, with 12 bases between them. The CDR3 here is CASGPERKNTEAFF. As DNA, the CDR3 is TGTGCTAGTGGCCCCGAGCGGAAGAACACTGAAGCTTTCTTT.

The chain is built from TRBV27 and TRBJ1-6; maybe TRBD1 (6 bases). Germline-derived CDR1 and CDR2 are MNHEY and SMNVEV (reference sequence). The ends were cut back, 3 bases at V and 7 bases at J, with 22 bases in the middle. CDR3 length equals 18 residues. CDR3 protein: CASSFMVDRAGVNSPLHF. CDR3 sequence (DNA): TGTGCCAGCAGTTTTATGGTTGATCGGGCAGGGGTCAATTCACCCCTCCACTTT.

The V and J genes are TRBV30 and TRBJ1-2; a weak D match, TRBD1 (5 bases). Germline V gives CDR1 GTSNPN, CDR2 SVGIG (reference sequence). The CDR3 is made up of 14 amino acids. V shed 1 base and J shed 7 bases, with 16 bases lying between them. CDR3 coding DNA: TGTGCCTGGAGTGCAGGAGGGGCTGCGAGTGGCTACACCTTC. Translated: CAWSAGGAASGYTF.

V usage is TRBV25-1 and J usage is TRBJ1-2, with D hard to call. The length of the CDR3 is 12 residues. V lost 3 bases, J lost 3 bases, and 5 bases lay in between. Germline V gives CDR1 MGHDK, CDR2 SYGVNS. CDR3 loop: CASSENYYGYTF. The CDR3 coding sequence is TGTGCCAGCAGTGAGAACTACTATGGCTACACCTTC.